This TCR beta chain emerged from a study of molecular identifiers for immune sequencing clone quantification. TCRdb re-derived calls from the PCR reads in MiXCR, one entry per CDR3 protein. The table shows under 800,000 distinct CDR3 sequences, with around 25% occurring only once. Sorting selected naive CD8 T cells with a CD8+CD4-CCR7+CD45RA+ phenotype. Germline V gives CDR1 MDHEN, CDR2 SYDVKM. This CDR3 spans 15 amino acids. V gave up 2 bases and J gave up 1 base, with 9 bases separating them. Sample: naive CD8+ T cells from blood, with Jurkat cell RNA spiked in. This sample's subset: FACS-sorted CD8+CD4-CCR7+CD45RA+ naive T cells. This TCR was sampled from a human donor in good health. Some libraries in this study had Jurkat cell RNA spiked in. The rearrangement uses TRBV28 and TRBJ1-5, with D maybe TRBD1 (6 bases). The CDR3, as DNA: TGTGCCAGCAGTTTAATCGGACAGAGCAATCAGCCCCAGCATTTT. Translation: CASSLIGQSNQPQHF.